These T cell receptor beta chains were read from a single sample in a study of shared clonotypes between healthy human individuals. The repertoire was sequenced with immunoSEQ multiplex PCR; TCRdb's copy has only in-frame clones and lacks some. This sample has 2 million to 2.5 million clones, with roughly 92% found just once. The source material was naive CD4+ T cells from PBMCs. The receptors shown here come from a young man in good health. Some clones in this sample may be carry-over from other donors' samples. CDR3s include the opening cysteine and the closing phenylalanine or tryptophan. Fields, in order: clone size, D gene, V gene, J gene, CDR3 DNA, CDR3 protein. A D gene is named only where the DNA matches it firmly. Some rows mark clone size as missing; the rest say once, few, many or name a class of expanded clone.

clone size: -; D gene: -; V gene: TRBV25-1; J gene: TRBJ1-6; CDR3 DNA: TGTGCCAGCAGTGAATCCTGGATTGATTCACCCCTCCACTTT; CDR3 protein: CASSESWIDSPLHF
clone size: -; D gene: -; V gene: TRBV2; J gene: TRBJ2-5; CDR3 DNA: TGTGCCAGCTTCGGCCGGACTATTGCGGAGACCCAGTACTTC; CDR3 protein: CASFGRTIAETQYF
clone size: -; D gene: -; V gene: TRBV5-1; J gene: TRBJ2-2; CDR3 DNA: TGCGCCAGCAGCTTTCAACTCGACACCGGGGAGCTGTTTTTT; CDR3 protein: CASSFQLDTGELFF
clone size: -; D gene: -; V gene: TRBV28; J gene: TRBJ2-1; CDR3 DNA: TGTGCCAGCAGTTTAGTCCGGACAGCAAGATACAATGAGCAGTTCTTC; CDR3 protein: CASSLVRTARYNEQFF
clone size: -; D gene: TRBD1; V gene: TRBV28; J gene: TRBJ2-1; CDR3 DNA: TGTGCCAGCATCCGCCAACAGGGGGCGAACAATGAGCAGTTCTTC; CDR3 protein: CASIRQQGANNEQFF
clone size: -; D gene: -; V gene: TRBV4-1; J gene: TRBJ2-3; CDR3 DNA: TGCGCCAGCGGCTCGGGGCGGGAAAATTCAGATACGCAGTATTTT; CDR3 protein: CASGSGRENSDTQYF
clone size: once; D gene: -; V gene: TRBV10-3; J gene: TRBJ1-3; CDR3 DNA: TGTGCGACCACGGTACGAGCGGGAGGAAGAAACACCATATATTTT; CDR3 protein: CATTVRAGGRNTIYF
clone size: -; D gene: TRBD2; V gene: TRBV5-1; J gene: TRBJ2-2; CDR3 DNA: TGCGCCAGCAGCTCACTAGCGGGAAACACCGGGGAGCTGTTTTTT; CDR3 protein: CASSSLAGNTGELFF
clone size: -; D gene: -; V gene: TRBV5-8; J gene: TRBJ1-5; CDR3 DNA: TGTGCCAGCAGCTTAGGGACACTAAATCAGCCCCAGCATTTT; CDR3 protein: CASSLGTLNQPQHF
clone size: -; D gene: -; V gene: TRBV2; J gene: TRBJ2-4; CDR3 DNA: TGTGCCAGAGGGACTGAAGGACACATTCAGTACTTC; CDR3 protein: CARGTEGHIQYF
clone size: -; D gene: TRBD1; V gene: TRBV5-4; J gene: TRBJ2-7; CDR3 DNA: TGTGCCAGCAGCCCCCGGACAGGGACGTACGAGCAGTACTTC; CDR3 protein: CASSPRTGTYEQYF